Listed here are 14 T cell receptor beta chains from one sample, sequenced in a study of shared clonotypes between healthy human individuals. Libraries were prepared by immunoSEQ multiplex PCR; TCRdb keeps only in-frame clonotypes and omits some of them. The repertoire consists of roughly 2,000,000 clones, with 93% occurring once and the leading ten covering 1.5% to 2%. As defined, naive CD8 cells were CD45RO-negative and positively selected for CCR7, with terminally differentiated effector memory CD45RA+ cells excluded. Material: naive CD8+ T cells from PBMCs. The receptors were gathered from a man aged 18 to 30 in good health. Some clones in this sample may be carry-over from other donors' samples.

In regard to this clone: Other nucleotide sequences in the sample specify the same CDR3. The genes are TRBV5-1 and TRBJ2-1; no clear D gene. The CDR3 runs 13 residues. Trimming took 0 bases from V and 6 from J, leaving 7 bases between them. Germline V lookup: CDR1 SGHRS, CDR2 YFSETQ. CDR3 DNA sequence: TGCGCCAGCAGCTTGGGGCCTGGCAATGAGCAGTTCTTC. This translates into CASSLGPGNEQFF. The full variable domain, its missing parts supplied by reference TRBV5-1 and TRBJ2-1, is KAGVTQTPRYLIKTRGQQVTLSCSPISGHRSVSWYQQTPGQGLQFLFEYFSETQRNKGNFPGRFSGRQFSNSRSEMNVSTLELGDSALYLCASSLGPGNEQFFGPGTRLTVL.

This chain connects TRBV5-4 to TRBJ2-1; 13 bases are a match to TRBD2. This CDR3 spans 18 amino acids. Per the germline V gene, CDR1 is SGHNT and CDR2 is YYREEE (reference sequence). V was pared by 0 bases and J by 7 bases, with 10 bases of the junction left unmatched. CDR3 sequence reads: CASSLAYGLAGVDNEQFF. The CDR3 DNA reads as TGTGCCAGCAGCTTGGCGTACGGACTAGCGGGAGTGGATAATGAGCAGTTCTTC.

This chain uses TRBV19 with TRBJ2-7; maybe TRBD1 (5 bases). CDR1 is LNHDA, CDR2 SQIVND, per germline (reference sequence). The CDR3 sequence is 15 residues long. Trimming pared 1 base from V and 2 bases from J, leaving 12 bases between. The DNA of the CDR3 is TGTGCCAGTAGTATAGTTCCAGGGCCGGCCTACGAGCAGTACTTC. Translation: CASSIVPGPAYEQYF.

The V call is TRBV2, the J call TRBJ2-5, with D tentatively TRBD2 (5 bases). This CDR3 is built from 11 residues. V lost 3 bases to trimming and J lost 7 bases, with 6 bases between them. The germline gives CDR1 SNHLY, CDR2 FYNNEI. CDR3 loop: CASSDGGTQYF. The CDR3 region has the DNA TGTGCCAGCAGTGACGGAGGGACCCAGTACTTC.

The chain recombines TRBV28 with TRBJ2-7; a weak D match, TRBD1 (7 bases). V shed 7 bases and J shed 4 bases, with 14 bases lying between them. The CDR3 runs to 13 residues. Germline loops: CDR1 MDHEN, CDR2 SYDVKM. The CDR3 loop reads CASNPRGVYEQYF. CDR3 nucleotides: TGTGCCAGCAACCCCAGGGGGGTTTACGAGCAGTACTTC.

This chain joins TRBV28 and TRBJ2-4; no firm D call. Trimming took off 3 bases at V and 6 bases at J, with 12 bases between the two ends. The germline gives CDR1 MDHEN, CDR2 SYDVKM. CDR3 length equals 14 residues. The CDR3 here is CASSLTLNPNIQYF. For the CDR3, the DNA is TGTGCCAGCAGTTTGACACTGAATCCAAACATTCAGTACTTC.

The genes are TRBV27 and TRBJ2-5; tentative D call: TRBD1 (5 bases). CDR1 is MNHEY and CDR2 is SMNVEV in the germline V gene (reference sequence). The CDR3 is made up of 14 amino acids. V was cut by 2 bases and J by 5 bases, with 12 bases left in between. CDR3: CASSLDGAIETQYF. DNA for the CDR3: TGTGCCAGCAGTTTAGATGGGGCGATTGAGACCCAGTACTTC.

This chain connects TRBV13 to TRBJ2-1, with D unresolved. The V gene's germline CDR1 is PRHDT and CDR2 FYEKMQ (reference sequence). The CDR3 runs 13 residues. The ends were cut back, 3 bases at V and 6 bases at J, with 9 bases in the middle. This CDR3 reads CASSFGWANEQFF. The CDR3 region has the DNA TGTGCCAGCAGCTTCGGCTGGGCCAATGAGCAGTTCTTC.

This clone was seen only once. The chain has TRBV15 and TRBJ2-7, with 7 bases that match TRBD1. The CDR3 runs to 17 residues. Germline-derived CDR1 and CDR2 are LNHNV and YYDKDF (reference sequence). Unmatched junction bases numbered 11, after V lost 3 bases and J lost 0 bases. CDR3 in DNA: TGTGCCACCAGCAGGGTACCGCTGGGGACAGTCTCCTACGAGCAGTACTTC. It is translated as CATSRVPLGTVSYEQYF.

DNA for the CDR3: TGTGCCAGCAGTTACACTAGCGGGGGGGAGACCCAGTACTTC. Translation: CASSYTSGGETQYF. V gene TRBV6-6 combines with J gene TRBJ2-5; 12 bases match TRBD2. The CDR3 length is 14 residues. J lost 5 bases, V lost 2 bases, and 0 bases had no gene match. CDR1 and CDR2 (germline): MNHNY, SVGAGI (reference sequence).

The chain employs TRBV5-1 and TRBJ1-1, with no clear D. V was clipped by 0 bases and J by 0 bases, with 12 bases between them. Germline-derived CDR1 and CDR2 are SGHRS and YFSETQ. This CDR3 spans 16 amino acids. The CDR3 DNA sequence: TGCGCCAGCAGCTTGGGACCACGTAACGTGAACACTGAAGCTTTCTTT. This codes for CASSLGPRNVNTEAFF.

CDR3: CASSPGGSLSGETQYF. In nucleotides, the CDR3 is TGTGCCAGCAGCCCCGGGGGCAGCCTTTCCGGAGAGACCCAGTACTTC. The chain employs TRBV9 and TRBJ2-5; D assignment may be TRBD1 or TRBD2 (6 bases each). The CDR3 covers 16 residues. V lost 4 bases, J lost 4 bases, and 20 bases lay in between. Germline-derived CDR1 and CDR2 are SGDLS and YYNGEE.

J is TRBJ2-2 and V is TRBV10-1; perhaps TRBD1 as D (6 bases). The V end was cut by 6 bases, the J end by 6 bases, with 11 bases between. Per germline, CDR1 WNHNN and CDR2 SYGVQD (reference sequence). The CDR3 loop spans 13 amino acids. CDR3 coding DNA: TGCGCCAGCAGCCCAACAGGGCCCGGGGAGCTGTTTTTT. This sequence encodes CASSPTGPGELFF.

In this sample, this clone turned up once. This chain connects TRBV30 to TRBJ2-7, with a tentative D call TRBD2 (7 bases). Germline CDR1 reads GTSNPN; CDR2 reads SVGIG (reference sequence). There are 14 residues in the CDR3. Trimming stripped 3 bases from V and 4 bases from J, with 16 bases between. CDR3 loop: CAWRGGARTYEQYF. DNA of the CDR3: TGTGCCTGGAGAGGGGGGGCAAGAACTTACGAGCAGTACTTC.